This T cell receptor (beta chain) emerged from a study of T cells in Graves' hyperthyroidism and ophthalmopathy. Researchers took RNA transcripts and amplified the TCR beta CDR3 regions from them. When the TCR CDR3 underwent first-round RT-PCR, the HTBI primer set was used. TCRdb itself ran the multiplex PCR reads through MiXCR, one entry per CDR3 protein. The sample has around 300,000 distinct CDR3 sequences, roughly 22% seen once. The receptor was isolated from a man aged 25-45 years with Graves' ophthalmopathy. Sequenced input: blood.

CDR3 in amino acids: CASSLDFFGGSVRETQYF. CDR3 nucleotide sequence: TGTGCCAGCAGCTTAGATTTTTTTGGCGGGAGCGTACGGGAGACCCAGTACTTC. The chain recombines TRBV11-3 with TRBJ2-5; 7 bases agree with TRBD2. The germline gives CDR1 SGHNT, CDR2 YENEEA. This CDR3 is built from 18 residues. The J segment lost 5 bases and the V segment lost 0 bases, leaving 15 bases of the junction unmatched.